The rows below give T cell receptor beta chains drawn from one sample of a study of T cell changes during pregnancy in multiple sclerosis. The data were produced by immunoSEQ multiplex PCR, yet TCRdb's version contains in-frame clones alone and is incomplete. This table has under 65,000 clones, more than 90% appearing once. Sample: peripheral blood, taken in the first trimester of pregnancy. The receptors were sampled from a female donor in good health, enrolled as a control in a pregnancy study. The CDR3 runs from the conserved cysteine through the conserved F or W. The D gene is left open where the match is weak. The size entry is marked missing in some rows and otherwise reads once, few, many or a size class.

NA	TRBD2	TRBV4-3	TRBJ2-7	TGCGCCAGCAGCCAAGTAGCGGGGGGATCGCCGTACGAGCAGTACTTC	CASSQVAGGSPYEQYF
NA	NA	TRBV7-9	TRBJ1-1	TGTGCCAGCGGGGGGGGAGAAACTGAAGCTTTCTTT	CASGGGETEAFF
NA	TRBD2	TRBV6-4	TRBJ2-1	TGTGCCAGCAGTGACTCGACTAGCGGGAGCAATGAGCAGTTCTTC	CASSDSTSGSNEQFF
once	TRBD2	TRBV4-3	TRBJ2-1	TGCGCCAGCAGCCAAGATTCGAGCGGGAGGGCCAAAAATGAGCAGTTCTTC	CASSQDSSGRAKNEQFF
NA	TRBD2	TRBV6-1	TRBJ2-3	TGTGCCAGCAGTGCGACTAGCGGGAGCCTGGATACGCAGTATTTT	CASSATSGSLDTQYF
NA	NA	TRBV19	TRBJ1-3	TGTGCCAGTAAAGAAGGGACACCTTCTGGAAACACCATATATTTT	CASKEGTPSGNTIYF
NA	TRBD1	TRBV28	TRBJ1-2	TGTGCCAGCAGCAACGCCGGGACAGCTACTTCTAACTATGGCTACACCTTC	CASSNAGTATSNYGYTF
NA	TRBD1	TRBV10-3	TRBJ2-2	TGTGCCATCAGGGGGACAGGGGTGACCGGGGAGCTGTTTTTT	CAIRGTGVTGELFF
NA	TRBD2	TRBV27	TRBJ2-7	TGTGCCAGCAGTGGAACCGGGACTAGAGGCTTCGAGCAGTACTTC	CASSGTGTRGFEQYF
NA	TRBD2	TRBV18	TRBJ2-7	TGTGCCAGCTCACAATCAAGCGGGACGAACTACGAGCAGTACTTC	CASSQSSGTNYEQYF
NA	NA	TRBV7-2	TRBJ1-2	TGTGCCAGCAGCTTCCGGGGTTTAGGCGGCTACACCTTC	CASSFRGLGGYTF
NA	TRBD2	TRBV11-3	TRBJ2-1	TGTGCCAGCAGCGCCGGGACTATAGATTACAATGAGCAGTTCTTC	CASSAGTIDYNEQFF
NA	NA	TRBV7-9	TRBJ2-7	TGTGCCAGCAGCCCGCGGACAGCATTCTCCTACGAGCAGTACTTC	CASSPRTAFSYEQYF
once	TRBD2	TRBV9	TRBJ2-1	TGTGCCAGCAGCGTAGGGGGACTAGCAAGTCTTGAGCAGTTCTTC	CASSVGGLASLEQFF
NA	NA	TRBV7-9	TRBJ1-2	TGTGCCAGCAGCTTACAGGTGTTGGATGGCTACACCTTC	CASSLQVLDGYTF
NA	TRBD1	TRBV2	TRBJ1-5	TGTCAACACCGGACAGGGCCCGATCAGCCCCAGCATTTT	CQHRTGPDQPQHF
NA	TRBD2	TRBV6-5	TRBJ2-7	TGTGCCAGCAGTCCGGGACTAGCGGGGTCCTACGAGCAGTACTTC	CASSPGLAGSYEQYF
NA	NA	TRBV6-4	TRBJ1-6	TGTGCCAGCAGTGACTCGACAAATTCACCCCTCCACTTT	CASSDSTNSPLHF
NA	NA	TRBV4-3	TRBJ2-1	TGCGCCAGCAGCCAAGGAGGCGTCTCCCTGATGAATGAGCAGTTCTTC	CASSQGGVSLMNEQFF
NA	NA	TRBV28	TRBJ1-5	TGTGCCTCCTATAGCAATCAGCCCCAGCATTTT	CASYSNQPQHF
NA	NA	TRBV7-3	TRBJ2-3	TGTGCCAGCAGCCGAGGGAGGGGGTTGGCAGATACGCAGTATTTT	CASSRGRGLADTQYF
medium-sized	NA	TRBV21-1	TRBJ2-7	TGTGCCAGCAGCAACAGGTCCTACGAGCAGTACTTC	CASSNRSYEQYF
NA	TRBD1	TRBV12-5	TRBJ1-4	TGTGCTAGTGGAACTACCACAGGGGCGCGGGGCGAAAAACTGTTTTTT	CASGTTTGARGEKLFF
NA	NA	TRBV19	TRBJ1-1	TGTGCCAGTAGTATAGACTCCGTGAACACTGAAGCTTTCTTT	CASSIDSVNTEAFF
NA	NA	TRBV5-6	TRBJ1-1	TGTGCCAGCAGCCTCAATCAGGTCCGAAGGACTGAAGCTTTCTTT	CASSLNQVRRTEAFF
once	NA	TRBV11-2	TRBJ1-2	TGTGCCAGCAGCTTAGCCTTGGAGGGCTATGGCTACACCTTC	CASSLALEGYGYTF
NA	NA	TRBV14	TRBJ2-3	TGTGCCAGCAGCCAAGATCCGTGGACTGCTACAGATACGCAGTATTTT	CASSQDPWTATDTQYF
NA	TRBD1	TRBV7-2	TRBJ1-1	TGTGCCAGCAGCCTCGGACAGGGGACTGAAGCTTTCTTT	CASSLGQGTEAFF
NA	TRBD2	TRBV7-9	TRBJ2-5	TGTGCCAGCACCCGAGCGGGGTTCGCCGAGACCCAGTACTTC	CASTRAGFAETQYF
NA	NA	TRBV5-6	TRBJ1-1	TGTGCCAGCAGCTACGGGAGAGAAGCTTTCTTT	CASSYGREAFF
NA	TRBD2	TRBV7-2	TRBJ2-7	TGTGCCAGCAGCCTTTCCCAGCCTAGCGGATCCTCCTACGAGCAGTACTTC	CASSLSQPSGSSYEQYF
NA	TRBD1	TRBV28	TRBJ2-6	TGTGCCAGCAGTTACAGGGGGCCCGGGGCCAACGTCCTGACTTTC	CASSYRGPGANVLTF
NA	NA	TRBV28	TRBJ2-7	TGTGCCAGCAGCCTCGGGACTCACTGGCTCGACGAGCAGTACTTC	CASSLGTHWLDEQYF
once	NA	TRBV11-2	TRBJ1-2	TGTGCCAGCAGCCCTAGCGGCATCTATGGCTACACCTTC	CASSPSGIYGYTF
NA	TRBD2	TRBV11-3	TRBJ2-1	TGTGCCAGCAGCCCTAATCCGGGACTAGCGGGGGGAGACAATGAGCAGTTCTTC	CASSPNPGLAGGDNEQFF
few	NA	TRBV14	TRBJ1-4	TGTGCCAGCAGCCAAGGAGGTCCAGGGAAAAATGAAAAACTGTTTTTT	CASSQGGPGKNEKLFF
NA	TRBD2	TRBV9	TRBJ2-3	TGTGCCAGCAGCGTAGGAATGTCGGGGGGTCTCACAGATACGCAGTATTTT	CASSVGMSGGLTDTQYF